Presented here are 29 T cell receptor beta chains from one specimen sequenced in a study of blood T cell repertoires in COVID-19. Some clones are missing from TCRdb's copy, which holds only in-frame ones; the method was immunoSEQ multiplex PCR. The sample consists of about 77,000 clones, 80% of them appearing once. The specimen was peripheral blood. The receptors here all came from a woman in her 70s with acute or convalescent COVID-19.

The V and J genes are TRBV10-1 and TRBJ1-5; unclear D gene. The germline V gene encodes CDR1 WNHNN and CDR2 SYGVQD (reference sequence). V was pared by 0 bases and J by 3 bases, with 33 bases between. This CDR3 region has 23 residues. The CDR3 reads CASSESTAEEGEMPNRFNQPQHF. DNA for the CDR3: TGCGCCAGCAGTGAGTCAACTGCCGAGGAGGGTGAGATGCCCAACAGATTCAATCAGCCCCAGCATTTT.

CDR3: CASSPAGTFSNYGYTF. In nucleotides, the CDR3 is TGTGCCAGCAGCCCAGCAGGGACTTTTTCGAACTATGGCTACACCTTC. V usage is TRBV7-9 and J usage is TRBJ1-2; a weak D match, TRBD1 (5 bases). The CDR3 loop spans 16 amino acids. The V end was cut by 5 bases, the J end by 2 bases, with 18 bases between. Germline V CDR1 and CDR2: SEHNR, FQNEAQ (reference sequence).

This sequence joins TRBV5-5 and TRBJ2-6, with D maybe TRBD1 (5 bases). V dropped 4 bases and J dropped 0 bases, with 11 bases sitting between them. Germline CDR1 SGHKS, CDR2 YYEKEE (reference sequence). The CDR3 length is 16 residues. The CDR3 spells CASSLVGRSGANVLTF. CDR3 DNA sequence: TGTGCCAGCAGCCTCGTGGGGCGCTCTGGGGCCAACGTCCTGACTTTC.

This clone appeared once. The chain employs TRBV4-1 and TRBJ1-1; D is ambiguous. Trimming cost V 4 bases and J 8 bases, with 17 bases left between them. This CDR3 contains 14 residues. Looked up from germline, CDR1 is MGHRA and CDR2 is YSYEKL. CDR3 loop: CASSPPGIRGEAFF. The CDR3 coding sequence is TGCGCCAGCAGCCCCCCCGGCATTCGAGGGGAAGCTTTCTTT.

CDR3 loop: CSVEGNVGGLIPYGYTF. The CDR3 DNA reads TGCAGCGTTGAAGGTAATGTCGGCGGCTTAATTCCCTATGGCTACACCTTC. This sequence joins TRBV29-1 and TRBJ1-2; D unclear. Deletions cut 1 base from V and 4 bases from J, with 22 bases between. CDR1 SQVTM and CDR2 ANQGSEA come from the germline V gene. The CDR3 consists of 17 residues.

The rearrangement uses TRBV5-4 and TRBJ2-5, with a possible D match to TRBD1 (6 bases). From germline, CDR1 is SGHNT and CDR2 YYREEE (reference sequence). The CDR3 has 14 residues. The V end was cut by 1 base, the J end by 3 bases, with 10 bases between. The CDR3 sequence: CASSLIGGKETQYF. As DNA, the CDR3 is TGTGCCAGCAGCTTGATAGGGGGAAAAGAGACCCAGTACTTC.

CDR3 nucleotide sequence: TGTGCCAGCAGCCAAGATCAACTAGCGTACAATGAGCAGTTCTTC. This codes for CASSQDQLAYNEQFF. The gene calls are TRBV3-1 (or the pseudogene TRBV3-2) and TRBJ2-1; TRBD2 aligns across 7 bases. Per germline, CDR1 LGHDT and CDR2 YNNKEL (reference sequence). The CDR3 runs to 15 residues. The ends lost 0 bases at V and 4 bases at J; junction bases unmatched: 3.

Only a few counts were recorded for this clone. The chain has TRBV12-3 or TRBV12-4 and TRBJ1-3; no reliable D call. The length of the CDR3 is 13 residues. Trimming cost V 6 bases and J 0 bases, with 6 bases left between them. The CDR3 DNA sequence: TGTGCCAGCAGCCGGAGCTCTGGAAACACCATATATTTT. Protein: CASSRSSGNTIYF.

The V call is TRBV6-5, the J call TRBJ1-2; TRBD1 matches at 8 bases. J gave up 2 bases and V 6 bases, and 8 bases lay outside the gene matches. Germline assignment: CDR1 MNHEY and CDR2 SVGAGI. The CDR3 extends over 15 amino acids. Here the CDR3 DNA reads TGTGCCAGCAGGAGGGACAGGACCCTCAACTATGGCTACACCTTC. This encodes CASRRDRTLNYGYTF.

Remarks on this clone: One junction end disagrees with the germline gene, perhaps due to a read error. The chain couples TRBV7-7 to TRBJ2-5; D may be TRBD2 (5 bases). This CDR3 spans 13 amino acids. From germline, CDR1 is SSHAT and CDR2 FNYEAQ (reference sequence). CDR3 loop: CASSLGRVETQYF. The CDR3 DNA is TGTGCTAGCAGCTTAGGGCGGGTGGAGACCCAGTACTTC.

The CDR3 DNA follows: TGTGCCAGTAGTATAGATCATCAGGGTTCTGGGGCCAACGTCCTGACTTTC. Translation gives CASSIDHQGSGANVLTF. The genes are TRBV19 and TRBJ2-6; tentative D call: TRBD1 (5 bases). CDR3 length equals 17 residues. Trimming shortened V by 0 bases and J by 1 base, and 10 bases separated the two germline ends. Germline CDR1 reads LNHDA; CDR2 reads SQIVND (reference sequence).

The chain uses TRBV7-2 and TRBJ1-2; 7 positions agree with TRBD1. Trimming at V came to 5 bases and at J to 4 bases, leaving 19 bases not matched to a gene. Germline values: CDR1 SGHTA, CDR2 FQGNSA. The CDR3 runs 18 residues. The CDR3 region is CASSLRDRGGQTIYGYTF. The DNA for the CDR3 is TGTGCCAGCAGCCTTAGAGATCGGGGGGGACAGACAATCTATGGCTACACCTTC.

The chain links TRBV6-5 to TRBJ2-3; no clear D gene. Germline CDR1 and CDR2: MNHEY and SVGAGI. The CDR3 runs to 15 residues. Trimming took off 6 bases at V and 1 base at J, with 14 bases between the two ends. CDR3 DNA: TGTGCCAGCAGCCGTCCGCCCAGCGGCACAGATACGCAGTATTTT. Protein product: CASSRPPSGTDTQYF.

V gene TRBV18 combines with J gene TRBJ1-2; 7 bases align to TRBD1. The V and J ends lost 0 bases and 2 bases, in that order; junction bases with no gene match: 0. In germline, CDR1 is KGHSH, CDR2 LQKENI. The CDR3 is 14 residues long. The CDR3 here is CASSPPGQNYGYTF. CDR3 nucleotide sequence: TGTGCCAGCTCACCACCGGGACAGAACTATGGCTACACCTTC.

This chain joins TRBV20-1 and TRBJ1-2; D not resolved. Germline V gene lookup returns CDR1 DFQATT and CDR2 SNEGSKA (reference sequence). Trimming removed 5 bases from V and 3 bases from J, with 4 bases in between. This CDR3 is 10 amino acids long. The CDR3 sequence: CSAPYYGYTF. The CDR3 nucleotides are TGCAGTGCTCCGTACTATGGCTACACCTTC.

Worth noting for this clone: A read error may account for a junction end that differs from germline. Here the CDR3 DNA reads TGTGCCAGCAGCCAAGTTAGGACAGGGTCCTTTAATTCACCCCTCCACTTT. Translating it yields CASSQVRTGSFNSPLHF. The chain recombines TRBV4-2 with TRBJ1-6; 8 bases line up with TRBD1. CDR1 and CDR2 (germline): LGHNA, YNFKEQ. The CDR3 consists of 17 residues.

CDR3 residues: CASSLQAGGNTGELFF. In DNA form, the CDR3 reads TGTGCCAGCAGCTTACAAGCGGGGGGGAACACCGGGGAGCTGTTTTTT. This rearrangement joins TRBV7-8 to TRBJ2-2; 9 bases line up with TRBD2. The CDR3 runs 16 residues. V lost 2 bases, J lost 1 base, and 2 bases stayed unmatched. In germline, CDR1 is SGHVS, CDR2 FQNEAQ.

This clone was observed once. The J gene is TRBJ2-2, the V gene TRBV9; no clear D. The CDR3 runs 15 residues. Trimming left V 0 bases short and J 2 bases short, with 8 bases between. Looked up from germline, CDR1 is SGDLS and CDR2 is YYNGEE. The DNA of the CDR3 is TGTGCCAGCAGCGTAGATGGCGGAAACACCGGGGAGCTGTTTTTT. Its protein product is CASSVDGGNTGELFF.

The V gene is TRBV14, the J gene TRBJ2-7; no definite D call. The germline V gene encodes CDR1 SGHDN and CDR2 FVKESK. This CDR3 is built from 14 residues. V lost 4 bases, J lost 0 bases, and 10 bases lay in between. This CDR3 is CASSPLGSSYEQYF. In DNA, the CDR3 is TGTGCCAGCAGCCCGCTCGGGTCCTCCTACGAGCAGTACTTC.

V is TRBV18 and J is TRBJ2-3; 7 nucleotides agree with TRBD2. Germline V gene lookup returns CDR1 KGHSH and CDR2 LQKENI. The CDR3 is 14 amino acids. The junction had 6 bases not matched to a gene; V was cut back by 4 bases and J by 5 bases. In DNA form, the CDR3 reads TGTGCCAGCTCACACGGGGGGAGAGGAGATACGCAGTATTTT. It translates to CASSHGGRGDTQYF.

V is TRBV27 and J is TRBJ2-6; the D gene is possibly TRBD2 (5 bases). The CDR3 runs to 15 residues. Looked up from germline, CDR1 is MNHEY and CDR2 is SMNVEV (reference sequence). Deletions cut 3 bases from V and 1 base from J, with 7 bases between. CDR3 nucleotides: TGTGCCAGCAGTTTGGTAGCGTCTGGGGCCAACGTCCTGACTTTC. Translating it yields CASSLVASGANVLTF.

This chain connects TRBV6-5 to TRBJ1-5, with TRBD1 matching over 8 bases. Trimming took 8 bases from V and 1 from J; bases not matched to a gene: 4. Germline CDR1 reads MNHEY; CDR2 reads SVGAGI. CDR3 length equals 14 residues. The CDR3 sequence: CASGQGESNQPQHF. The CDR3 DNA reads as TGTGCCAGCGGACAGGGAGAGAGCAATCAGCCCCAGCATTTT.

The CDR3 DNA follows: TGCAGCGTTGGGCGAACAGGGGGCCTACGTGACTACACCTTC. Residues: CSVGRTGGLRDYTF. The chain uses TRBV29-1 and TRBJ1-2, with TRBD1 matching over 9 bases. The CDR3 has 14 amino acids. CDR1 and CDR2 (germline): SQVTM, ANQGSEA. With 4 bases clipped from V and 10 bases from J, the junction kept 13 bases outside the gene matches.

The V and J genes are TRBV19 and TRBJ2-7, with 10 bases identical to TRBD1. The trim removed 5 bases at V and 3 bases at J, leaving 4 bases unmatched. The V gene's germline CDR1 is LNHDA and CDR2 SQIVND (reference sequence). The CDR3 extends over 14 amino acids. CDR3 bases: TGTGCCAGTAGTCCCGGACAGGGGGTCTACGAGCAGTACTTC. This codes for CASSPGQGVYEQYF.

This rearrangement joins TRBV5-4 to TRBJ1-1, with TRBD1 as a possible D gene (5 bases). The germline V and J ends were trimmed by 1 base and 1 base, with 17 bases remaining between them. This CDR3 has 17 residues. In germline, CDR1 is SGHNT, CDR2 YYREEE (reference sequence). Written as DNA, the CDR3 is TGTGCCAGCAGCTTGATTTTCCGGGGGAGTGGGAACACTGAAGCTTTCTTT. Its protein is CASSLIFRGSGNTEAFF.

The chain carries TRBV7-7 and TRBJ1-1; 9 bases are a match to TRBD1. The ends lost 4 bases at V and 3 bases at J; junction bases unmatched: 24. The CDR3 loop spans 21 amino acids. Looked up from germline, CDR1 is SSHAT and CDR2 is FNYEAQ (reference sequence). This chain's CDR3 is CASSYTIRTGARRSWHTEAFF. The CDR3 DNA reads TGTGCCAGCAGCTACACAATCCGGACAGGGGCCCGAAGGAGTTGGCACACTGAAGCTTTCTTT.

This clone was seen just once. J is TRBJ1-6 and V is TRBV5-1; 9 positions match TRBD1. The CDR3 has 17 amino acids. CDR1 is SGHRS, CDR2 YFSETQ, per germline. V lost 2 bases, J lost 6 bases, and 9 bases stayed unmatched. The CDR3 coding sequence is TGCGCCAGCAGCTTACAAACAGGGGGCAGTGGTAATTCACCCCTCCACTTT. This codes for CASSLQTGGSGNSPLHF.

J is TRBJ1-2 and V is TRBV24-1; 9 nucleotides line up with TRBD1. J was trimmed by 5 bases and V by 3 bases; bases with no gene match: 6. Germline V gene sequence: CDR1 KGHDR, CDR2 SFDVKD. The length of the CDR3 is 15 residues. The CDR3 nucleotides are TGTGCCACCAGTGATACCGGGACAGGGCGGTATGGCTACACCTTC. The encoded protein is CATSDTGTGRYGYTF.

This clone appeared a few times. The rearrangement joins TRBV19 to TRBJ1-2, with 9 positions matching TRBD1. Germline V lookup: CDR1 LNHDA, CDR2 SQIVND (reference sequence). This CDR3 has 15 amino acids. With 3 bases clipped from V and 4 bases from J, the junction kept 6 bases outside the gene matches. The CDR3 nucleotides are TGTGCCAGTAGTATTAGGGGACAGGGCCCCTATGGCTACACCTTC. Translated, it gives CASSIRGQGPYGYTF.